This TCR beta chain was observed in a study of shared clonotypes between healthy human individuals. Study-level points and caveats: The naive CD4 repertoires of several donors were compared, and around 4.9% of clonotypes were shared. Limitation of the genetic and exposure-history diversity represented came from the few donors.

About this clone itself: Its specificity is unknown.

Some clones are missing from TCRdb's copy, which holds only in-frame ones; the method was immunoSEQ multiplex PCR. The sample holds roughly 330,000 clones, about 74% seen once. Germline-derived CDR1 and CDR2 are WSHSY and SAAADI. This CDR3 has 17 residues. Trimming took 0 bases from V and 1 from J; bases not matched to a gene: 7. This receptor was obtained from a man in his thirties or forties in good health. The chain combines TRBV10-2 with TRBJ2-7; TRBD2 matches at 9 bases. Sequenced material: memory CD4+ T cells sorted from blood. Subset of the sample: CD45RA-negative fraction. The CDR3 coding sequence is TGCGCCAGCAGTGAGTCGGGGATGCTAGCGGGATCCTACGAGCAGTACTTC. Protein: CASSESGMLAGSYEQYF.